This TCR beta chain is from a study of graft-versus-host responses after intestinal transplantation. Findings and caveats of the study: Graft-donor T cell macrochimerism in patients accompanied high graft-versus-host to host-versus-graft clonal ratios in allografts.

Note on this clone: Its antigen is not known.

The CDR3 length is 15 residues. The junction had 4 bases not matched to a gene; V was cut back by 0 bases and J by 5 bases. Germline V CDR1 and CDR2: SGDLS, YYNGEE. The repertoire was sequenced with immunoSEQ multiplex PCR; TCRdb's copy has only in-frame clones and lacks some. Here the sample spans tens of thousands of clones, approximately 95% being singletons. The sequencing used PBMCs, collected 750 to 800 days after a first intestinal transplant, on the day of a second. The V and J genes are TRBV9 and TRBJ2-7; 11 nucleotides align to TRBD2. The receptor's source is a human patient who received an intestinal transplant, so some T cells may come from the graft donor. The DNA of the CDR3 is TGTGCCAGCAGCGTAGAGAATAGCGGGAGGGACGAGCAGTACTTC. Translated, it gives CASSVENSGRDEQYF.